These 15 T cell receptor beta chains share one sample of origin, sequenced in a study of T cell clonality in common variable immunodeficiency. TCRdb's table, derived via immunoSEQ multiplex PCR, lists solely in-frame clones and lacks some. In total the sample includes about 43,000 clones, none of them seen once. Sequenced input: peripheral blood mononuclear cells. The receptors originated from a person aged 18 to 70 in good health.

In this sample, this clone turned up many times. Read sequence stops 3 residues before the CDR3 end, and the germline J gene provides the missing end. V usage is TRBV7-6 and J usage is TRBJ2-1, with a possible D match to TRBD2 (5 bases). V lost 1 base and J lost 2, with 9 bases in between. The germline gives CDR1 SGHVS, CDR2 FNYEAQ. The CDR3 length is 15 residues. The covered CDR3 bases are TGTGCCAGCAGCTTAGGAGGTAGCGCCTACAATGAG. Protein product: CASSLGGSAYNE. The full-length CDR3 reads as CASSLGGSAYNEQFF.

This clone was observed many times. The missing CDR3 end, 3 residues past where the read stops, is filled in from the germline J gene. The rearrangement uses TRBV6-4 and TRBJ2-7; 14 bases match TRBD2. V gave up 2 bases and J gave up 3 bases; unmatched junction bases: 15. From germline, CDR1 is MRHNA and CDR2 SNTAGT. The CDR3 is made up of 20 amino acids. CDR3 region: CASSDLLTSGGADVSYEQYF. Incomplete CDR3 DNA: TGTGCCAGCAGTGACCTCCTGACTAGCGGGGGGGCTGATGTCAGCTACGAG.

This clone was detected a few times. The DNA read from the CDR3 is TGTGCCAGCAGTGAGGGACTAGCTTACAATGAC. As protein: CASSEGLAYND. The entire CDR3 sequence reads CASSEGLAYNDYTF. This chain joins TRBV6-2 or TRBV6-3 and TRBJ1-2, with TRBD1 as a possible D gene (5 bases). The read falls 3 residues short of the CDR3 end, and the missing part is taken from the germline J gene. The germline V gene has CDR1 MNHEY and CDR2 SVGEGT. The CDR3 is made up of 14 amino acids.

This clone has at least ten counts. Read coverage stops 3 residues before the CDR3 terminus; the germline J gene supplies the remainder. This rearrangement joins TRBV12-3 or TRBV12-4 to TRBJ2-7; TRBD1 matches 7 bases. This CDR3 contains 13 residues. V lost 6 bases and J lost 4; bases outside the gene matches: 6. CDR3 residues: CASRAGGRYEQYF. CDR3 DNA, as far as it was read: TGTGCCAGCAGGGCAGGGGGAAGGTACGAG.

This clone has at least ten counts. The CDR3 DNA, read in part, is TGCGCCAGCAGTCACTCCGAGGGGGGGCGCATGAACACTGAA. This translates into CASSHSEGGRMNTE. The CDR3 reads in full as CASSHSEGGRMNTEAFF. The rearrangement links TRBV23-1 to TRBJ1-1, with D possibly being TRBD1 (6 bases). The read halts 3 residues ahead of the CDR3 end, with the missing end drawn from the germline J gene. TRBV23-1 is labeled an ORF, and its function is uncertain. V was pared by 3 bases and J by 0 bases, with 17 bases between. The CDR3 is made up of 17 amino acids.

As to this clone: The CDR3 is cut off 3 residues early in the read; its end comes from the germline J gene. The gene calls are TRBV7-8 and TRBJ2-7, with D maybe TRBD1 (6 bases). The germline CDR1 and CDR2 sequences are SGHVS and FQNEAQ. Between the trimmed V and J ends, which lost 5 bases and 6 bases, there was a span of 14 bases. This CDR3 contains 13 residues. CDR3 residues: CASSTYSRGEQYF. The sequenced part of the CDR3 DNA is TGTGCCAGCAGCACGTATTCCAGGGGCGAG.

This clone appeared many times. The CDR3 end is not reached by the read, which stops 3 residues before it; the germline J gene fills it in. The chain has TRBV5-4 and TRBJ1-2; no clear D gene. Germline V gene data show CDR1 as SGHNT and CDR2 as YYREEE (reference sequence). There are 11 residues in the CDR3. Trimming cost V 4 bases and J 7 bases, with 8 bases left between them. CDR3 DNA (partial): TGTGCCAGCAGCGCGGCCTTTGGC. Translated, it gives CASSAAFG. In full, the CDR3 is CASSAAFGYTF.

This clone has ten or more counts. The CDR3 protein is CASSSGFHEQYF. The sequenced part of the CDR3 DNA is TGTGCCAGCAGTTCAGGGTTCCACGAG. This sequence joins TRBV12-3 or TRBV12-4 and TRBJ2-7; tentative D call: TRBD1 (5 bases). Sequencing ends 3 residues short of the CDR3 end; the germline J gene provides the rest. CDR3 length equals 12 residues. Deletions cut 4 bases from V and 5 bases from J, with 9 bases between.

This clone was seen ten or more times. One end of the junction varies from germline; a read error may be responsible. The read finishes 3 residues shy of the CDR3 end, and the germline J gene is used to complete it. The chain links TRBV4-2 to TRBJ2-2; no clear D gene. This CDR3 contains 13 residues. The germline CDR1 and CDR2 sequences are LGHNA and YNFKEQ. This CDR3 is CASSQDWARELFF. The CDR3 DNA, read in part, is TGCGCCAGCAGCCAAGATTGGGCGAGGGAG.

This clone was picked up many times. The CDR3 end is not reached by the read, which stops 3 residues before it; the germline J gene fills it in. This rearrangement joins TRBV11-2 to TRBJ2-1, with D tentatively TRBD2 (6 bases). CDR1 and CDR2 from the germline V gene are SGHAT and FQNNGV. Trimming removed 0 bases from V and 7 bases from J, with 13 bases in between. This CDR3 has 15 amino acids. CDR3 DNA (partial): TGTGCCAGCAGCTTAGAGAGACTAGGGGCGAATGAG. The encoded protein is CASSLERLGANE. The full CDR3 reads CASSLERLGANEQFF.

There are many counts of this clone. The part of the CDR3 DNA that was read is TGCAGTGCTAGGAAGGGCAGATACGAG. Amino acids: CSARKGRYE. In full, the CDR3 is CSARKGRYEQYF. This chain links TRBV20-1 with TRBJ2-7; D gene ambiguous. The CDR3 extends 3 residues past the end of the read, so its final part is completed from the germline J gene. CDR3 length equals 12 residues. Germline lookup yields CDR1 DFQATT and CDR2 SNEGSKA (reference sequence). Trimming removed 3 bases from V and 4 bases from J, with 10 bases in between.

This clone showed up many times. The read terminates 3 residues before the CDR3 end, so the remaining end is supplied by the germline J gene. The V and J genes are TRBV4-1 and TRBJ2-2; TRBD2 matches 11 bases. This CDR3 comprises 16 residues. CDR1 and CDR2 (germline): MGHRA, YSYEKL. V shed 0 bases, J shed 8 bases, and the junction held 5 bases outside the gene matches. This CDR3 is CASSQDRSSGRGELFF. CDR3 DNA (partial): TGCGCCAGCAGCCAAGATCGATCTAGCGGGAGGGGGGAG.

This clone was observed many times. The sequenced fragment ends 3 residues before the CDR3 boundary, so the rest is inferred from the germline J gene. V usage is TRBV7-2 and J usage is TRBJ2-5; 8 bases agree with TRBD2. Germline CDR1 SGHTA, CDR2 FQGNSA. The CDR3 loop spans 15 amino acids. Losses at the gene ends were 5 bases for V and 2 bases for J; bases not matched to a gene: 7. CDR3 DNA (partial): TGTGCCAGCAGCGTTAGGGTAGCGGGGCAAGAGACC. Translating gives CASSVRVAGQET. The whole CDR3 sequence is CASSVRVAGQETQYF.

This clone appeared many times. The read terminates 3 residues ahead of where the CDR3 ends, so the germline J gene completes it. The V and J genes are TRBV14 and TRBJ2-5, with D tentatively TRBD1 (5 bases). This CDR3 has 15 residues. The germline V and J ends were trimmed by 0 bases and 2 bases, with 10 bases remaining between them. Germline loops: CDR1 SGHDN, CDR2 FVKESK. Here the CDR3 reads CASSQEGVVQETQYF. Partial CDR3 DNA: TGTGCCAGCAGCCAAGAAGGGGTAGTTCAAGAGACC.

Turning to this clone: The read ends 3 residues early relative to the CDR3; the germline J gene fills the gap. V usage is TRBV19 and J usage is TRBJ2-6, with D unclear. This CDR3 is built from 11 residues. Germline V CDR1 and CDR2: LNHDA, SQIVND (reference sequence). The CDR3 DNA, read in part, is TGTGCCAGTAGTATCGAGAGGTTC. Its translation: CASSIERF. The CDR3, in full, reads CASSIERFLTF.